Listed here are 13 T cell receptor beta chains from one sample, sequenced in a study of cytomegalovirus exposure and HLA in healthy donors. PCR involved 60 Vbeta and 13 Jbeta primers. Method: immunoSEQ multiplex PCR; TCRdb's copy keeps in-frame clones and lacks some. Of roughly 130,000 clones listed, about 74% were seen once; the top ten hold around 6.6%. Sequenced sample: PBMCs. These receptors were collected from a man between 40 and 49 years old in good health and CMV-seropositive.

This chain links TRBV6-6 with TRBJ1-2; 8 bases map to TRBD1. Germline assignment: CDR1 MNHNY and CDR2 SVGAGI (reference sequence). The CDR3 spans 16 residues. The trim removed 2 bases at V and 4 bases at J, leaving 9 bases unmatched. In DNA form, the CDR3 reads TGTGCCAGCAGTTACCCGGGACAGGAGGGTGGCTATGGCTACACCTTC. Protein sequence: CASSYPGQEGGYGYTF.

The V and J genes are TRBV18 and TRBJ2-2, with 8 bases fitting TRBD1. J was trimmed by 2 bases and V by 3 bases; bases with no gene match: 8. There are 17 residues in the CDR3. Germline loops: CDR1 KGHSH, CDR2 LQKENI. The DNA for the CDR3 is TGTGCCAGCTCACCTCGGCGTGGACAGGGAAACACCGGGGAGCTGTTTTTT. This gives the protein CASSPRRGQGNTGELFF.

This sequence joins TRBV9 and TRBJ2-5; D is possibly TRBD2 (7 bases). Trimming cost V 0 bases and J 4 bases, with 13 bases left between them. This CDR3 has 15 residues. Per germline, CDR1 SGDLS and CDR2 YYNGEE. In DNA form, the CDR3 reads TGTGCCAGCAGCGTAGGAGGCGGGGGCGTAGAGACCCAGTACTTC. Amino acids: CASSVGGGGVETQYF.

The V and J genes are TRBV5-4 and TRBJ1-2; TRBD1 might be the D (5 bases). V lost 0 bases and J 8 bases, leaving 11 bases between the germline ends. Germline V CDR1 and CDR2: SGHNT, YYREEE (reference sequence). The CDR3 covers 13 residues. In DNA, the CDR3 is TGTGCCAGCAGCTTGGGGGGCGGAAGAGGCTACACCTTC. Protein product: CASSLGGGRGYTF.

The CDR3 region has the DNA TGCAGCGTCTGGGCAGTGGGACAGGTGGGGGATGGCTACACCTTC. This gives the protein CSVWAVGQVGDGYTF. The genes are TRBV29-1 and TRBJ1-2; the match to TRBD1 covers 8 bases. The ends lost 6 bases at V and 6 bases at J; junction bases unmatched: 15. Germline V gene lookup returns CDR1 SQVTM and CDR2 ANQGSEA. The CDR3 sequence is 15 residues long.

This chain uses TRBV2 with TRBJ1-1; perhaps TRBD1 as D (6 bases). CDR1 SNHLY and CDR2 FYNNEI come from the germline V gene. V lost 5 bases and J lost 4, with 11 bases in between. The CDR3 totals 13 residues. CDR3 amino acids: CASSQGSLTEAFF. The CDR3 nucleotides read TGTGCCAGCAGTCAGGGGTCCCTCACTGAAGCTTTCTTT.

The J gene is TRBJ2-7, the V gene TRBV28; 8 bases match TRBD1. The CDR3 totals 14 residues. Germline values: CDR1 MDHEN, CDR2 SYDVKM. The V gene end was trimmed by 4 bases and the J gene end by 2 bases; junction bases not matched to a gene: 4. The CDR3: CASSSRQGTYEQYF. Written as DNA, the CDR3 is TGTGCCAGCAGTTCGCGACAGGGGACCTACGAGCAGTACTTC.

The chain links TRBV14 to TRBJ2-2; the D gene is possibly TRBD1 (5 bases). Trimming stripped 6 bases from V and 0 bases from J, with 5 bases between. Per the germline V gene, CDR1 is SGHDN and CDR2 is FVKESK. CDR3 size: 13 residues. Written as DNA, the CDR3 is TGTGCCAGCAGGACAGCGAACACCGGGGAGCTGTTTTTT. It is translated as CASRTANTGELFF.

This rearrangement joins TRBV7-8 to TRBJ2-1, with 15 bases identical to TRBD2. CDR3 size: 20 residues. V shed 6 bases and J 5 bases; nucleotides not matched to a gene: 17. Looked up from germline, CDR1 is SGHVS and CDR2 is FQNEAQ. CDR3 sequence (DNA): TGTGCCAGCAGACGACGCCCGGGACTAGCGGGAGGAAGGGGGGACAATGAGCAGTTCTTC. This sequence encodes CASRRRPGLAGGRGDNEQFF.

The CDR3 DNA follows: TGTGCCAGCAGTCTAGGGAGCAGCACAGATACGCAGTATTTT. Its protein product is CASSLGSSTDTQYF. The rearrangement uses TRBV11-2 and TRBJ2-3; D is perhaps TRBD2 (5 bases). CDR1 is SGHAT and CDR2 is FQNNGV in the germline V gene. This CDR3 region has 14 residues. Trimming took 6 bases from V and 0 from J, leaving 10 bases between them.

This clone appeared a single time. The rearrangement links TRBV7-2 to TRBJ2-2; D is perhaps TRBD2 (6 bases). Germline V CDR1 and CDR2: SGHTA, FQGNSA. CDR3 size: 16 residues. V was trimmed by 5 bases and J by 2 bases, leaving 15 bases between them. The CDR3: CASSPRGLLNTGELFF. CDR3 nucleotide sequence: TGTGCCAGCAGCCCGCGGGGACTCCTTAACACCGGGGAGCTGTTTTTT.

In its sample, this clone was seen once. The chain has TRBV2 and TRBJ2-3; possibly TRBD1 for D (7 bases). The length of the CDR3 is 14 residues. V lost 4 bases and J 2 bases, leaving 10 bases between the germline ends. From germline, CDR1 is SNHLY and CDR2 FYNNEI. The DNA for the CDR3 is TGTGCCAGCAGTGGCAGGGGGGCCACAGATACGCAGTATTTT. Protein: CASSGRGATDTQYF. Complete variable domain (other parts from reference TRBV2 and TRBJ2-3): EPEVTQTPSHQVTQMGQEVILRCVPISNHLYFYWYRQILGQKVEFLVSFYNNEISEKSEIFDDQFSVERPDGSNFTLKIRSTKLEDSAMYFCASSGRGATDTQYFGPGTRLTVL.

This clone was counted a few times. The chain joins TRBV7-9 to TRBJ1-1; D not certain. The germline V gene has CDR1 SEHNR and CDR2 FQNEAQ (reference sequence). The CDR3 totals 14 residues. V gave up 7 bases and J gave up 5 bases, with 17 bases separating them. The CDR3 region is CASTDGSMRTEAFF. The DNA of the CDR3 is TGTGCCAGCACCGATGGGAGTATGAGGACTGAAGCTTTCTTT.